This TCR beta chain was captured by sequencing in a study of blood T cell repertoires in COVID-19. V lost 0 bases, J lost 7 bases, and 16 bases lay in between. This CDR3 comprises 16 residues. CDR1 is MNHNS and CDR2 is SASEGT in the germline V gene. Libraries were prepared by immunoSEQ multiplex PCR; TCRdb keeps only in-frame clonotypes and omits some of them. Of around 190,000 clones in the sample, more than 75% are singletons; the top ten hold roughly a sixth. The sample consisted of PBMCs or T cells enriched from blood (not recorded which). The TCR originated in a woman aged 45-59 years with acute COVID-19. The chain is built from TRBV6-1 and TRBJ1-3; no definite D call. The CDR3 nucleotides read TGTGCCAGCAGTGAAGCGCTCTGGGCCCTGGGCAACACCATATATTTT. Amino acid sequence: CASSEALWALGNTIYF.